This TCR beta chain stems from a study of blood T cell repertoires in COVID-19. Study summary: T cells, B-cell-depleted T cells, or PBMCs supplied cDNA or gDNA.

Exposed enrollees had met someone with a PCR-confirmed or clinician-diagnosed COVID-19 case at some point within the 2 weeks before study entry. As processed by the authors: By means of reference gene primer amplification, nucleated cell counts were estimated. The data were produced by immunoSEQ multiplex PCR, yet TCRdb's version contains in-frame clones alone and is incomplete. V, J and clone size reflect that table, while D and trimming were determined from the DNA. Altogether approximately 340,000 clones are present, 91% being singletons, with the ten largest covering roughly 0.86%. CDR1 and CDR2 from the germline V gene are SGDLS and YYNGEE. Unmatched junction bases numbered 5, after V lost 0 bases and J lost 4 bases. This CDR3 is built from 16 residues.

The receptor was derived from a woman aged 40 to 50 who had been exposed to COVID-19. Sequences were obtained from PBMCs or T cells enriched from blood (not recorded which). The V and J genes are TRBV9 and TRBJ1-1; 11 bases map to TRBD1. The CDR3 sequence is CASSVGIGTGGTEAFF. The CDR3 coding sequence is TGTGCCAGCAGCGTAGGGATAGGGACAGGGGGCACTGAAGCTTTCTTT. Full variable domain (rest looked up from reference TRBV9 and TRBJ1-1): DSGVTQTPKHLITATGQRVTLRCSPRSGDLSVYWYQQSLDQGLQFLIQYYNGEERAKGNILERFSAQQFPDLHSELNLSSLELGDSALYFCASSVGIGTGGTEAFFGQGTRLTVV.